These 13 T cell receptor beta chains originate from one sample sequenced in a study of CD8 T cells in Susac syndrome. Random hexamers were used to reverse transcribe about 0.45 to 1 ug of RNA. TCRdb re-derived calls from the immunoSEQ multiplex PCR reads in MiXCR, one entry per CDR3 protein. The repertoire includes about 280,000 distinct CDR3 sequences, 70% to 90% of them detected once, and over 0.1% sits in the top ten. Sequencing input: CD8+ T cells from PBMCs. The receptors derive from a human donor with multiple sclerosis.

The rearrangement joins TRBV10-3 to TRBJ2-1, with D uncertain. Trimming removed 2 bases at V and 6 bases at J, with 8 bases between. Germline V gene sequence: CDR1 ENHRY, CDR2 SYGVKD. The CDR3 sequence is 13 residues long. The CDR3 sequence is CAISEGLGNEQFF. CDR3 DNA: TGTGCCATCAGTGAGGGGTTGGGCAATGAGCAGTTCTTC.

The chain links TRBV19 to TRBJ1-1; a possible D gene is TRBD1 (5 bases). V lost 6 bases, J lost 1 base, and 15 bases lay in between. This CDR3 is built from 15 residues. CDR1 is LNHDA, CDR2 SQIVND, per germline (reference sequence). CDR3 DNA sequence: TGTGCCAGTAGGGGGAAAGGGGCTTCGAACACTGAAGCTTTCTTT. This encodes CASRGKGASNTEAFF.

CDR3 loop: CASSFSGTRSEDTQYF. In nucleotides, the CDR3 is TGTGCCAGCAGCTTTTCAGGGACCCGGTCGGAGGATACGCAGTATTTT. The rearrangement uses TRBV7-9 and TRBJ2-3; D tentatively fits TRBD1 or TRBD2 (5 bases each). CDR1 SEHNR and CDR2 FQNEAQ come from the germline V gene (reference sequence). The ends were cut back, 3 bases at V and 6 bases at J, with 19 bases in the middle. This CDR3 is built from 16 residues.

This clonotype has only a few counts. The chain carries TRBV27 and TRBJ2-5; D not resolved. The J call is uncertain, as TRBJ2-7 better fits the DNA end. This CDR3 comprises 13 residues. In germline, CDR1 is MNHEY, CDR2 SMNVEV (reference sequence). Here the CDR3 DNA reads TGTGCCAGCAGTTTAACGGCTTTCTACGAGCAGTACTTC. Amino acid sequence: CASSLTAFYEQYF.

V is TRBV28 and J is TRBJ2-1; 7 bases agree with TRBD1. Per germline, CDR1 MDHEN and CDR2 SYDVKM. V was clipped by 4 bases and J by 9 bases; unmatched bases: 0. There are 11 residues in the CDR3. The CDR3, as DNA: TGTGCCAGCAGTTACAGGGGTGAGCAGTTCTTC. It translates to CASSYRGEQFF.

The J gene is TRBJ1-1, the V gene TRBV28, with D hard to call. Per the germline V gene, CDR1 is MDHEN and CDR2 is SYDVKM. CDR3 size: 15 residues. Deletions cut 2 bases from V and 1 base from J, with 11 bases between. The CDR3 here is CASSLRGAANTEAFF. The CDR3 DNA reads TGTGCCAGCAGTTTAAGAGGTGCGGCGAACACTGAAGCTTTCTTT.

This clonotype was seen only a few times. The chain joins TRBV6-5 to TRBJ2-7, with D possibly matching TRBD2 (5 bases). The germline V gene encodes CDR1 MNHEY and CDR2 SVGAGI. Trimming took 2 bases from V and 1 from J, leaving 9 bases between them. CDR3 size: 14 residues. CDR3 nucleotide sequence: TGTGCCAGCAGTTACCAAGCGGTGTCCTACGAGCAGTACTTC. This sequence encodes CASSYQAVSYEQYF.

This sequence joins TRBV28 and TRBJ2-7; tentative D call: TRBD1 (6 bases). The CDR3 is 18 residues long. Between the trimmed V and J ends, which lost 3 bases and 2 bases, there was a span of 23 bases. Germline CDR1 MDHEN, CDR2 SYDVKM. The CDR3 region is CASSFEVTGQDITYEQYF. The CDR3 bases are TGTGCCAGCAGTTTCGAGGTGACAGGCCAGGATATTACCTACGAGCAGTACTTC.

The rearrangement joins TRBV7-8 to TRBJ2-7, with D uncertain. Trimming took 0 bases from V and 5 from J, leaving 17 bases between them. Per germline, CDR1 SGHVS and CDR2 FQNEAQ. The CDR3 is 16 amino acids. DNA for the CDR3: TGTGCCAGCAGCTTAGCGCTCTCCCCTCGGGTCGACGAGCAGTACTTC. It yields the protein CASSLALSPRVDEQYF.

J is TRBJ1-1 and V is TRBV12-3 or TRBV12-4; D remains unclear. The CDR3 contains 14 residues. V lost 3 bases, J lost 2 bases, and 10 bases lay in between. CDR3 amino acids: CASSFRQQNTEAFF. In DNA form, the CDR3 reads TGTGCCAGCAGTTTTCGGCAACAAAACACTGAAGCTTTCTTT.

This chain links TRBV7-9 with TRBJ1-1; the D gene is possibly TRBD1 (5 bases). The germline V and J ends were trimmed by 5 bases and 2 bases, with 15 bases remaining between them. Germline V gene lookup returns CDR1 SEHNR and CDR2 FQNEAQ (reference sequence). The CDR3 is 15 residues long. The CDR3 DNA sequence: TGTGCCAGCAGCCCCTGGACGGGGGGAAACACTGAAGCTTTCTTT. It is translated as CASSPWTGGNTEAFF.

This chain connects TRBV7-9 to TRBJ1-1, with D possibly matching TRBD1 (6 bases). The CDR3 covers 15 residues. Germline V gives CDR1 SEHNR, CDR2 FQNEAQ (reference sequence). V gave up 3 bases and J gave up 0 bases, with 11 bases separating them. CDR3 in DNA: TGTGCCAGCAGCTTGAACCGGGACATGAACACTGAAGCTTTCTTT. Translated: CASSLNRDMNTEAFF.

The DNA of the CDR3 is TGTGCCAGCCATGCGGTAGATGAGCAGTTCTTC. Its translation: CASHAVDEQFF. V gene TRBV11-2 combines with J gene TRBJ2-1; no definite D call. Trimming took off 8 bases at V and 8 bases at J, with 10 bases between the two ends. CDR1 is SGHAT and CDR2 is FQNNGV in the germline V gene. This CDR3 is 11 amino acids long.